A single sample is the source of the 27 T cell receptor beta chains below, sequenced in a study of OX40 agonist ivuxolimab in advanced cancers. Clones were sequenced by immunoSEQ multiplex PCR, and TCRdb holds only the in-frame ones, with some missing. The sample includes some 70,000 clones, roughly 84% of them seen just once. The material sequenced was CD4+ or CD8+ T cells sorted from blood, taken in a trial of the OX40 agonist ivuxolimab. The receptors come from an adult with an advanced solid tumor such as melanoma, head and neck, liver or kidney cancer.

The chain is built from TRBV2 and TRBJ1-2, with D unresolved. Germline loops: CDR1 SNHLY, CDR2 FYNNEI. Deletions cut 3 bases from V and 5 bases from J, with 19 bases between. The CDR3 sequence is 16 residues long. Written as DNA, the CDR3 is TGTGCCAGCAGTGACGGCGGAAGGGCCTCACCTTATGGCTACACCTTC. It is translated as CASSDGGRASPYGYTF.

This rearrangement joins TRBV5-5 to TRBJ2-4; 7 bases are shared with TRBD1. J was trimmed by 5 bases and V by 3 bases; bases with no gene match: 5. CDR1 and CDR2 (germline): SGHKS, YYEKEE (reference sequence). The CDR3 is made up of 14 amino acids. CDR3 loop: CASSSRQGENIQYF. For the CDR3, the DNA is TGTGCCAGCAGCTCCCGACAGGGAGAAAACATTCAGTACTTC.

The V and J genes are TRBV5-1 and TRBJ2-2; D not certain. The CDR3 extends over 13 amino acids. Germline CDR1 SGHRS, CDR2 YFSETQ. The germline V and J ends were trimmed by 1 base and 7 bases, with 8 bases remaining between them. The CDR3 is CASSLKFDGELFF. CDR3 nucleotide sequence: TGCGCCAGCAGCTTGAAGTTCGACGGGGAGCTGTTTTTT.

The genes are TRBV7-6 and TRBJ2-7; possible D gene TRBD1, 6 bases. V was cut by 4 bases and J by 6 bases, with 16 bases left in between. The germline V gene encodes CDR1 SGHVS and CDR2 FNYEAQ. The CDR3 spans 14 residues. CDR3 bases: TGTGCCAGCAGCTCGCTGGTGGGGGCAGGCGAGCAGTACTTC. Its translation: CASSSLVGAGEQYF.

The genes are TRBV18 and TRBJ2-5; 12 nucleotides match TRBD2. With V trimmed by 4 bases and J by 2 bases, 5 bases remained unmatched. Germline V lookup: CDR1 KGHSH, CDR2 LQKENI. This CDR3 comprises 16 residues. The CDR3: CASSRPTSGGQETQYF. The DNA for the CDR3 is TGTGCCAGCTCACGTCCGACTAGCGGGGGACAAGAGACCCAGTACTTC.

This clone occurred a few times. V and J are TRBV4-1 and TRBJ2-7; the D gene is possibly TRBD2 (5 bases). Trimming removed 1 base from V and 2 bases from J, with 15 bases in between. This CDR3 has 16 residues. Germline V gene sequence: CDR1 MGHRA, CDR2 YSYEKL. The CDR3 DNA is TGCGCCAGCAGCCAAGCGACCTCTAGCCCTACCTACGAGCAGTACTTC. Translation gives CASSQATSSPTYEQYF.

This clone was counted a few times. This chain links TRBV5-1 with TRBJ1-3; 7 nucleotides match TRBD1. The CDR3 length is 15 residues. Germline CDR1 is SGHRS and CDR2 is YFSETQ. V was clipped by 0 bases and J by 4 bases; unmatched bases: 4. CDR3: CASSLVQGEGNTIYF. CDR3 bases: TGCGCCAGCAGCTTGGTGCAGGGGGAAGGAAACACCATATATTTT.

The DNA for the CDR3 is TGTGCCAGTAGTATAAATGTATATGCCGGGGAGCTGTTTTTT. Its protein is CASSINVYAGELFF. This sequence joins TRBV19 and TRBJ2-2; D gene uncertain. Germline values: CDR1 LNHDA, CDR2 SQIVND (reference sequence). V lost 2 bases to trimming and J lost 6 bases, with 10 bases between them. The CDR3 runs 14 residues.

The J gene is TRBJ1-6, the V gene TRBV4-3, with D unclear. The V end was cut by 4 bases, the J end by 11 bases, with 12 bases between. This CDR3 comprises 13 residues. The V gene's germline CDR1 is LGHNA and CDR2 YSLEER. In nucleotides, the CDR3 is TGCGCCAGCAGCCCCCACGGGGAGGCACCCCTCCACTTT. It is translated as CASSPHGEAPLHF.

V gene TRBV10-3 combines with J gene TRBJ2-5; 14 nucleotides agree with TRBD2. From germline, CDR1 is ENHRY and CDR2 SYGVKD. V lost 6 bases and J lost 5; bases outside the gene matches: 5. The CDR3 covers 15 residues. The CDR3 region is CAIRPGLAGAETQYF. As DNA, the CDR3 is TGTGCCATCAGGCCGGGACTAGCGGGAGCTGAGACCCAGTACTTC.

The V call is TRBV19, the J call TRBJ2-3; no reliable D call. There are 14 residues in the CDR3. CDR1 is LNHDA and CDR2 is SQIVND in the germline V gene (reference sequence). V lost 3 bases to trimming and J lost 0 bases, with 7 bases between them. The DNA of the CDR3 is TGTGCCAGTAGTATTAACCCCAGCACAGATACGCAGTATTTT. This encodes CASSINPSTDTQYF.

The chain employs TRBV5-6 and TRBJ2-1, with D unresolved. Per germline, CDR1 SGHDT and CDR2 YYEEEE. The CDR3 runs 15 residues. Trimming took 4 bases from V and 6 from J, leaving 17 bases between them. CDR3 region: CASSPIQYLSNEQFF. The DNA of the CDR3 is TGTGCCAGCAGCCCCATTCAGTATCTAAGCAATGAGCAGTTCTTC.

The CDR3 reads CASSLEGLPTDTQYF. CDR3 nucleotide sequence: TGTGCCAGCAGCCTAGAGGGACTCCCCACAGATACGCAGTATTTT. The chain joins TRBV7-9 to TRBJ2-3; D might be TRBD2 (6 bases). The germline V gene has CDR1 SEHNR and CDR2 FQNEAQ (reference sequence). The CDR3 covers 15 residues. Between the trimmed V and J ends, which lost 5 bases and 2 bases, there was a span of 14 bases. The full variable domain, its missing parts supplied by reference TRBV7-9 and TRBJ2-3, is DTGVSQNPRHKITKRGQNVTFRCDPISEHNRLYWYRQTLGQGPEFLTYFQNEAQLEKSRLLSDRFSAERPKGSFSTLEIQRTEQGDSAMYLCASSLEGLPTDTQYFGPGTRLTVL.

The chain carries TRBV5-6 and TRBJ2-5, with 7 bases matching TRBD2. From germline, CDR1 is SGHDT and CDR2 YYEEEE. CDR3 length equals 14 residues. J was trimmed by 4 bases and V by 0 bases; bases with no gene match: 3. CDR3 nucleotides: TGTGCCAGCAGCTTGGGGGTAGCGGGAGAGACCCAGTACTTC. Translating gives CASSLGVAGETQYF. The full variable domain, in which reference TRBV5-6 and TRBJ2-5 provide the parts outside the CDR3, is DAGVTQSPTHLIKTRGQQVTLRCSPKSGHDTVSWYQQALGQGPQFIFQYYEEEERQRGNFPDRFSGHQFPNYSSELNVNALLLGDSALYLCASSLGVAGETQYFGPGTRLLVL.

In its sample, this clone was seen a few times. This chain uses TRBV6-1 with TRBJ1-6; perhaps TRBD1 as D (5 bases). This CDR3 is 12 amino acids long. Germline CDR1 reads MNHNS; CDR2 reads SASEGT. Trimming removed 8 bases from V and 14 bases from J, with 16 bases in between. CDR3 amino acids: CASDVGAGALHF. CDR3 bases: TGTGCCAGCGACGTTGGGGCCGGGGCCCTCCACTTT.

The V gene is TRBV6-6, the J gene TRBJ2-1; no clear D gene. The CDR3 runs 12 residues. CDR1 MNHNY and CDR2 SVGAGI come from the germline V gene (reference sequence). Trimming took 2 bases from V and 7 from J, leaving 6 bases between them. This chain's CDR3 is CASSYDANEQFF. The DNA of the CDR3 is TGTGCCAGCAGTTACGACGCAAATGAGCAGTTCTTC.

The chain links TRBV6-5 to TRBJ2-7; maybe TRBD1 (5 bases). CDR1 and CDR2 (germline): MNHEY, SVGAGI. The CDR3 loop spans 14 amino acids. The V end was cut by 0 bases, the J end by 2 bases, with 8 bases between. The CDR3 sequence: CASSYSGPTYEQYF. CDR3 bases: TGTGCCAGCAGTTACTCGGGGCCGACCTACGAGCAGTACTTC.

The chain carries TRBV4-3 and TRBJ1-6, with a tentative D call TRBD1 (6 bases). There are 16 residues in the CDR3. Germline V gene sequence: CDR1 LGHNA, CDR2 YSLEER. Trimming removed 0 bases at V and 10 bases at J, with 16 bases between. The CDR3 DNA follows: TGCGCCAGCAGCCAAGATTCACAGGGATACACGTCACCCCTCCACTTT. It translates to CASSQDSQGYTSPLHF.

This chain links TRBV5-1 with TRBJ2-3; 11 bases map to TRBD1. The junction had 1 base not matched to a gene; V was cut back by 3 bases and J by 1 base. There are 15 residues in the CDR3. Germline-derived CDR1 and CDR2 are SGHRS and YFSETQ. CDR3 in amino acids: CASSSGQGGTDTQYF. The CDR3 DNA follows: TGCGCCAGCAGCTCGGGACAGGGGGGCACAGATACGCAGTATTTT.

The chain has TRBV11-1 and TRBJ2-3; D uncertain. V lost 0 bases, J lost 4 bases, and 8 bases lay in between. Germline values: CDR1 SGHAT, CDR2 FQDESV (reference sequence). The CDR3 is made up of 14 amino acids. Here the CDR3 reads CASSLARQPDTQYF. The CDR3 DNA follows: TGTGCCAGCAGCTTAGCGCGGCAGCCAGATACGCAGTATTTT.

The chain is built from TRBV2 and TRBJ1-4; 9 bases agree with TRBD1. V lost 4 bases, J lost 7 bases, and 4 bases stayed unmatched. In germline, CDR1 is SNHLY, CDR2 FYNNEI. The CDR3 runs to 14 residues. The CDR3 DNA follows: TGTGCCAGCAGTGTACAGGGGGCGCGTGAAAAACTGTTTTTT. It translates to CASSVQGAREKLFF.

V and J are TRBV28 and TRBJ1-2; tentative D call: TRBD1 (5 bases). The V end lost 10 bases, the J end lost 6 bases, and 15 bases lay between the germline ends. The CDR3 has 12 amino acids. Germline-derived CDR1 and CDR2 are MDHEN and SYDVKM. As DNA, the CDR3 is TGTGCCACCCTTGGGGGACTTGATGGCTACACCTTC. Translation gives CATLGGLDGYTF.

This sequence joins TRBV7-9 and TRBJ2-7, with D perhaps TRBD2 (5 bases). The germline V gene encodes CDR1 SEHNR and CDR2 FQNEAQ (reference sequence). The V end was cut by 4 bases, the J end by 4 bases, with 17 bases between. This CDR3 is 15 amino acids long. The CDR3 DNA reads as TGTGCCAGCAGCTCCAGGAGATCTACGGGATACGAGCAGTACTTC. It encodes CASSSRRSTGYEQYF.

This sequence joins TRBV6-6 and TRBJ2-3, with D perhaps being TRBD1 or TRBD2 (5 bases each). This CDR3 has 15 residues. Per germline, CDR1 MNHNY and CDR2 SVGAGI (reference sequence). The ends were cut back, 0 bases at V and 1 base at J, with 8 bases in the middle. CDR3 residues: CASSYSRGGTDTQYF. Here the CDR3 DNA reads TGTGCCAGCAGTTACTCGAGAGGGGGCACAGATACGCAGTATTTT.

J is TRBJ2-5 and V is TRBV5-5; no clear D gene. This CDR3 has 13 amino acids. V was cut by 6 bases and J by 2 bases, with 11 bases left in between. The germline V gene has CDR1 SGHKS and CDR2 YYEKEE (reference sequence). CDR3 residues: CASILALQETQYF. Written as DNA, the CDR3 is TGTGCCAGCATCCTGGCCTTACAAGAGACCCAGTACTTC. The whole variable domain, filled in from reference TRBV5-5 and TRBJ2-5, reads DAGVTQSPTHLIKTRGQQVTLRCSPISGHKSVSWYQQVLGQGPQFIFQYYEKEERGRGNFPDRFSARQFPNYSSELNVNALLLGDSALYLCASILALQETQYFGPGTRLLVL.

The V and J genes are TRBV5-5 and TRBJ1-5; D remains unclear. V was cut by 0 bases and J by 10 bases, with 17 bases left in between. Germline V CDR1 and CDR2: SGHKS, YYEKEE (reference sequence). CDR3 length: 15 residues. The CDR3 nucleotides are TGTGCCAGCAGCTTGGATGTGGTGGGAATCAAACCCCAGCATTTT. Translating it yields CASSLDVVGIKPQHF.

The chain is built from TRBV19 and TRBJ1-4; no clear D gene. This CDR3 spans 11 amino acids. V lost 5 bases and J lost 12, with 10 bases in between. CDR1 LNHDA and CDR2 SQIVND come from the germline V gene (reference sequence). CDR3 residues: CASSYQTQLFF. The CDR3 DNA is TGTGCCAGTAGTTACCAGACGCAACTGTTTTTT.